The clone carrying this TCR beta chain was seen only a few times. Its antigen is not known. PCR was performed using 60 Vbeta and 13 Jbeta primers. The repertoire was sequenced with immunoSEQ multiplex PCR; TCRdb's copy has only in-frame clones and lacks some. The sample includes about 140,000 clones, 80% of them seen just once. Germline V lookup: CDR1 WSHSY, CDR2 SAAADI. J lost 6 bases, V lost 3 bases, and 6 bases had no gene match. This CDR3 has 15 residues. The data are from a study of cytomegalovirus exposure and HLA in healthy donors. Study observations and caveats: Cytomegalovirus-associated status was assigned to around 160 TCR beta chains. CMV serostatus was the sole immune exposure information available.

This chain joins TRBV10-2 and TRBJ2-2; 8 bases agree with TRBD2. The TCR was taken from a man between 35 and 55 years old in good health and CMV-seronegative. The sequencing sample was made of PBMCs. CDR3: CASSDRRRGAGELFF. In nucleotides, the CDR3 is TGCGCCAGCAGTGACAGGCGGCGGGGGGCCGGGGAGCTGTTTTTT.